The 19 T cell receptor beta chains presented below share a single source sample, sequenced in a study of shared clonotypes between healthy human individuals. Clones were sequenced by immunoSEQ multiplex PCR, and TCRdb holds only the in-frame ones, with some missing. The top ten hold 0.89% of the sample, which has approximately 1,000,000 clones, roughly 80% seen once. The sample comprised memory CD4+ T cells from PBMCs. Subset defined: CD45RA-negative fraction. The receptors were gathered from a man in his late teens or twenties in good health. Some clones in this sample may be carry-over from other donors' samples.

Note on this clone: A much more abundant neighbour one base away suggests this may be a read error. V usage is TRBV6-1 and J usage is TRBJ2-7, with D uncertain. Germline CDR1 is MNHNS and CDR2 is SASEGT. The CDR3 is 11 residues long. With 2 bases removed from V and 6 bases from J, the gap between germline ends came to 5 bases. CDR3 amino acids: CASSEPGEQYF. As DNA, the CDR3 is TGTGCCAGCAGTGAACCGGGCGAGCAGTACTTC.

This sequence joins TRBV10-1 and TRBJ2-7, with 8 bases lining up with TRBD1. The V gene's germline CDR1 is WNHNN and CDR2 SYGVQD (reference sequence). The CDR3 spans 15 residues. After removal of 0 bases from V and 7 bases from J, the junction contained 8 bases not matched to a gene. CDR3 amino acids: CASSESQGAPREQYF. The CDR3 DNA is TGCGCCAGCAGTGAGTCGCAGGGGGCGCCCCGGGAGCAGTACTTC.

The chain is built from TRBV5-4 and TRBJ1-2; the D gene is possibly TRBD1 (5 bases). V lost 4 bases and J lost 2, with 12 bases in between. Germline values: CDR1 SGHNT, CDR2 YYREEE (reference sequence). The CDR3 is 14 residues long. The CDR3 sequence is CASSRAPGNYGYTF. CDR3 bases: TGTGCCAGCAGCAGAGCCCCAGGGAACTATGGCTACACCTTC.

This clone was found many times. The same CDR3 arises from other DNA sequences in this sample as well. CDR3 sequence: CSAGQDYGYTF. For the CDR3, the DNA is TGCAGCGCCGGACAGGACTATGGCTACACCTTC. The V call is TRBV29-1, the J call TRBJ1-2, with 7 nucleotides matching TRBD1. The germline gives CDR1 SQVTM, CDR2 ANQGSEA. The CDR3 has 11 residues. J gave up 3 bases and V 7 bases, and 2 bases lay outside the gene matches.

This chain uses TRBV28 with TRBJ1-2; D is ambiguous. The CDR3 is made up of 15 amino acids. The V gene's germline CDR1 is MDHEN and CDR2 SYDVKM. Deletions cut 5 bases from V and 0 bases from J, with 13 bases between. CDR3 loop: CASSRRSTTNYGYTF. CDR3 in DNA: TGTGCCAGCAGTCGGAGGAGCACCACTAACTATGGCTACACCTTC.

This clone was picked up a small number of times. V is TRBV30 and J is TRBJ2-1, with 15 bases matching TRBD2. The J segment lost 10 bases and the V segment lost 4 bases, leaving 5 bases of the junction unmatched. This CDR3 spans 14 amino acids. CDR1 is GTSNPN, CDR2 SVGIG, per germline (reference sequence). The CDR3 loop reads CAWTAGTSGREQFF. The CDR3, as DNA: TGTGCCTGGACTGCCGGGACTAGCGGGAGGGAGCAGTTCTTC.

This clone was observed once. This chain uses TRBV19 with TRBJ1-2; D perhaps matches TRBD1 (5 bases). Looked up from germline, CDR1 is LNHDA and CDR2 is SQIVND (reference sequence). The CDR3 contains 12 residues. Trimming pared 4 bases from V and 4 bases from J, leaving 7 bases between. This CDR3 is CASSRDGYGYTF. The CDR3 DNA follows: TGTGCCAGTAGTAGGGACGGCTATGGCTACACCTTC.

This sequence joins TRBV19 and TRBJ2-5, with D possibly being TRBD2 (6 bases). This CDR3 is built from 15 residues. V lost 10 bases and J lost 4, with 22 bases in between. Germline values: CDR1 LNHDA, CDR2 SQIVND (reference sequence). CDR3 region: CATSSSKQGGETQYF. In DNA form, the CDR3 reads TGTGCCACATCATCTTCCAAGCAGGGAGGAGAGACCCAGTACTTC. Together with reference TRBV19 and TRBJ2-5, the CDR3 gives the full variable domain: DGGITQSPKYLFRKEGQNVTLSCEQNLNHDAMYWYRQDPGQGLRLIYYSQIVNDFQKGDIAEGYSVSREKKESFPLTVTSAQKNPTAFYLCATSSSKQGGETQYFGPGTRLLVL.

This clone has more than one count but fewer than ten. The chain joins TRBV5-1 to TRBJ1-1; the match to TRBD1 covers 7 bases. Germline assignment: CDR1 SGHRS and CDR2 YFSETQ. V shed 1 base, J shed 7 bases, and the junction held 4 bases outside the gene matches. CDR3 length: 13 amino acids. The CDR3 region is CASSLTGALEAFF. CDR3 nucleotides: TGCGCCAGCAGCTTGACAGGGGCTCTTGAAGCTTTCTTT.

The rearrangement links TRBV9 to TRBJ2-1, with a weak D call TRBD2 (5 bases). Germline V gene sequence: CDR1 SGDLS, CDR2 YYNGEE. Between the trimmed V and J ends, which lost 4 bases and 3 bases, there was a span of 8 bases. The CDR3 has 13 amino acids. The CDR3 bases are TGTGCCAGCAGCATCCGGGACTACAATGAGCAGTTCTTC. Encoded protein: CASSIRDYNEQFF.

This clone showed up just once. This chain connects TRBV10-1 to TRBJ2-7; D not resolved. V lost 0 bases and J 6 bases, leaving 9 bases between the germline ends. The CDR3 loop spans 13 amino acids. Germline assignment: CDR1 WNHNN and CDR2 SYGVQD (reference sequence). The CDR3 is CASSESTLSEQYF. CDR3 bases: TGCGCCAGCAGTGAGTCCACTTTATCCGAGCAGTACTTC.

This chain uses TRBV28 with TRBJ1-3; D is possibly TRBD1 (5 bases). The CDR3 consists of 15 residues. CDR1 and CDR2 (germline): MDHEN, SYDVKM. The germline V and J ends were trimmed by 3 bases and 7 bases, with 16 bases remaining between them. The DNA for the CDR3 is TGTGCCAGCAGTTTCTTTGGGACCTCTGCGAACACCATATATTTT. Amino acid sequence: CASSFFGTSANTIYF.

With respect to this clone: With a much larger clone just one base away, this may be a read error. Other DNA sequences in this sample translate to the same CDR3. CDR3 DNA sequence: TGTGCCAGCAGCGTAGGGGGGGATGAGACCCAGTACTTC. It is translated as CASSVGGDETQYF. The chain employs TRBV9 and TRBJ2-5; D is perhaps TRBD2 (6 bases). V lost 0 bases and J lost 5, with 8 bases in between. This CDR3 spans 13 amino acids. Germline V gives CDR1 SGDLS, CDR2 YYNGEE. The complete variable domain, with remaining parts taken from reference TRBV9 and TRBJ2-5, reads DSGVTQTPKHLITATGQRVTLRCSPRSGDLSVYWYQQSLDQGLQFLIQYYNGEERAKGNILERFSAQQFPDLHSELNLSSLELGDSALYFCASSVGGDETQYFGPGTRLLVL.

V usage is TRBV14 and J usage is TRBJ2-5, with D unclear. The CDR3 covers 12 residues. Germline CDR1 and CDR2: SGHDN and FVKESK. V was shortened by 1 base and J by 5 bases, with 5 bases between the two germline ends. The CDR3 DNA is TGTGCCAGCAGCCAAGCCCTCGAGACCCAGTACTTC. Translating gives CASSQALETQYF.

The chain joins TRBV30 to TRBJ1-4; D is unclear. The germline V gene has CDR1 GTSNPN and CDR2 SVGIG (reference sequence). The CDR3 has 13 residues. V shed 8 bases and J shed 1 base, with 11 bases lying between them. The CDR3 loop is CAAHSITNEKLFF. DNA for the CDR3: TGTGCCGCTCACAGCATAACTAATGAAAAACTGTTTTTT.

The J gene is TRBJ2-7, the V gene TRBV6-1; no reliable D call. The CDR3 is made up of 11 amino acids. The V end lost 7 bases, the J end lost 6 bases, and 10 bases lay between the germline ends. Germline CDR1 MNHNS, CDR2 SASEGT. CDR3 loop: CASTGPGEQYF. CDR3 in DNA: TGTGCCAGCACCGGACCTGGCGAGCAGTACTTC.

The chain couples TRBV19 to TRBJ2-3; D perhaps matches TRBD2 (5 bases). The ends were cut back, 7 bases at V and 1 base at J, with 12 bases in the middle. Germline CDR1 reads LNHDA; CDR2 reads SQIVND (reference sequence). The CDR3 totals 14 residues. CDR3 in DNA: TGTGCCAGTAAGAGCGCCGGGGGCACAGATACGCAGTATTTT. Its protein product is CASKSAGGTDTQYF. Based on the CDR3 plus reference TRBV19 and TRBJ2-3, the full variable domain is DGGITQSPKYLFRKEGQNVTLSCEQNLNHDAMYWYRQDPGQGLRLIYYSQIVNDFQKGDIAEGYSVSREKKESFPLTVTSAQKNPTAFYLCASKSAGGTDTQYFGPGTRLTVL.

The chain is built from TRBV19 and TRBJ2-3, with D possibly being TRBD2 (6 bases). Trimming removed 8 bases at V and 6 bases at J, with 30 bases between. Germline V CDR1 and CDR2: LNHDA, SQIVND (reference sequence). The CDR3 is 18 residues long. As DNA, the CDR3 is TGTGCCAGTCGGCGGTTTGAGTGGGGGACTCCCGTCGAGGATACGCAGTATTTT. Amino acid sequence: CASRRFEWGTPVEDTQYF.

V is TRBV6-5 and J is TRBJ1-5; D not resolved. CDR3 size: 14 residues. Trimming cost V 7 bases and J 3 bases, with 13 bases left between them. CDR1 is MNHEY and CDR2 is SVGAGI in the germline V gene. The DNA for the CDR3 is TGTGCCAGCACCGCGGCGAGCCTCAATCAGCCCCAGCATTTT. This codes for CASTAASLNQPQHF.